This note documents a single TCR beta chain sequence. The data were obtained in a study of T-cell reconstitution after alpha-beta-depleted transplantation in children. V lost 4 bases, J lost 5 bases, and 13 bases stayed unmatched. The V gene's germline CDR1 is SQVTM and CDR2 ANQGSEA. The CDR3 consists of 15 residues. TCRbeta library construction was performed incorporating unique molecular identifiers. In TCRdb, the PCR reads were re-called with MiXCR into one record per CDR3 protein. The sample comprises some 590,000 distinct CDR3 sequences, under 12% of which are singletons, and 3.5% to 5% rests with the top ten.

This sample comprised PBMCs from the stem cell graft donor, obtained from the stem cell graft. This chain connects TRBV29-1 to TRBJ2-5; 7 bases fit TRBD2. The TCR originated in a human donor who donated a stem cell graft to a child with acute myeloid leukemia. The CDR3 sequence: CSVGSSGAESETQYF. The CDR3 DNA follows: TGCAGCGTTGGGTCCAGCGGGGCCGAGTCGGAGACCCAGTACTTC.